Below are 17 T cell receptor beta chains sequenced from a single sample in a study of beta chain features in type 1 diabetes. Findings of the study overall: There was a moderate but significant shortening of TCRB CDR3s in all four CD4+ subsets of Type 1 diabetes patients.

What was sequenced were expressed TCRB transcripts, since all of the isolated RNA had been reverse transcribed. Clones were sequenced by immunoSEQ multiplex PCR, and TCRdb holds only the in-frame ones, with some missing. Of hundreds of thousands of clones in the sample, 13% were seen once. For these TCRs, the target antigens are not known. The sequenced material came from naive CD4+ T cells from blood. All receptors come from a man younger than 35 with type 1 diabetes.

This clone has more than one count but fewer than ten. The chain carries TRBV9 and TRBJ1-2, with D uncertain. Germline V gene lookup returns CDR1 SGDLS and CDR2 YYNGEE. Trimming took off 4 bases at V and 8 bases at J, with 9 bases between the two ends. The CDR3 has 11 residues. The CDR3 reads CASSPSLGYTF. The DNA of the CDR3 is TGTGCCAGCAGCCCCTCCCTGGGCTACACCTTC.

In this sample, this clone turned up a few times. Other DNA sequences in the same sample also yield this CDR3. The chain recombines TRBV9 with TRBJ1-1; 11 nucleotides match TRBD1. Germline V gene data show CDR1 as SGDLS and CDR2 as YYNGEE. V dropped 2 bases and J dropped 4; count of bases not matched to a gene: 1. The CDR3 covers 14 residues. The CDR3 here is CASSVGTGGTEAFF. CDR3 bases: TGTGCCAGCAGCGTCGGGACAGGGGGCACTGAAGCTTTCTTT.

This clone was counted a few times. The chain is built from TRBV6-6 and TRBJ2-7; no definite D call. The CDR3 is 11 amino acids. Trimming pared 4 bases from V and 6 bases from J, leaving 7 bases between. CDR1 and CDR2 (germline): MNHNY, SVGAGI (reference sequence). This CDR3 is CASSSASEQYF. CDR3 sequence (DNA): TGTGCCAGCAGTTCTGCCAGCGAGCAGTACTTC.

To note about this clone: The sample has other DNA sequences that encode this CDR3 too. The CDR3 loop reads CASSEAETQYF. The CDR3 coding sequence is TGTGCCAGCAGTGAAGCCGAGACCCAGTACTTC. The chain has TRBV2 and TRBJ2-5; D not resolved. This CDR3 contains 11 residues. The germline gives CDR1 SNHLY, CDR2 FYNNEI. V shed 0 bases and J shed 5 bases, with 1 base lying between them.

This clone was found a few times. The rearrangement joins TRBV19 to TRBJ2-2; D is unresolved. Germline V gene data show CDR1 as LNHDA and CDR2 as SQIVND (reference sequence). This CDR3 has 15 amino acids. V was shortened by 1 base and J by 3 bases, with 9 bases between the two germline ends. The CDR3: CASSIAGFYTGELFF. The CDR3 nucleotides read TGTGCCAGTAGTATAGCTGGGTTCTACACCGGGGAGCTGTTTTTT. Using reference TRBV19 and TRBJ2-2 for the parts outside the CDR3, the full variable domain is DGGITQSPKYLFRKEGQNVTLSCEQNLNHDAMYWYRQDPGQGLRLIYYSQIVNDFQKGDIAEGYSVSREKKESFPLTVTSAQKNPTAFYLCASSIAGFYTGELFFGEGSRLTVL.

This sequence joins TRBV5-6 and TRBJ2-7; tentative D call: TRBD2 (6 bases). V gave up 0 bases and J gave up 13 bases, with 11 bases separating them. CDR1 is SGHDT and CDR2 is YYEEEE in the germline V gene. The CDR3 is 11 residues long. CDR3 coding DNA: TGTGCCAGCAGCTTGGGGGCCGGGAGCTACTTC. It codes for CASSLGAGSYF.

The rearrangement links TRBV10-1 to TRBJ2-7, with D hard to call. Germline CDR1 reads WNHNN; CDR2 reads SYGVQD (reference sequence). The length of the CDR3 is 13 residues. V lost 9 bases and J 1 base, leaving 13 bases between the germline ends. The CDR3 DNA follows: TGCGCCAGTCGACAAGCAGGTTCCTACGAGCAGTACTTC. Protein product: CASRQAGSYEQYF.

The chain is built from TRBV13 and TRBJ2-5, with D maybe TRBD2 (6 bases). Germline-derived CDR1 and CDR2 are PRHDT and FYEKMQ (reference sequence). The length of the CDR3 is 14 residues. Between the trimmed V and J ends, which lost 2 bases and 4 bases, there was a span of 11 bases. The CDR3 nucleotides are TGTGCCAGCAGCTTACGTCAGGGAGGAGAGACCCAGTACTTC. Translating it yields CASSLRQGGETQYF.

This clone came up a few times. The V and J genes are TRBV2 and TRBJ2-5, with 10 bases that match TRBD2. CDR3 length: 15 amino acids. CDR1 is SNHLY and CDR2 is FYNNEI in the germline V gene. Trimming cost V 4 bases and J 5 bases; bases outside gene matches: 7. The DNA of the CDR3 is TGTGCCAGCAGTGTACAGCGGGGGGGCCGGGAGACCCAGTACTTC. Translated, it gives CASSVQRGGRETQYF.

Comment on this clone: Its ends do not fully match the called genes, so a read error is possible. The chain combines TRBV6-1 with TRBJ1-1; D unresolved. The CDR3 length is 13 residues. Germline loops: CDR1 MNHNS, CDR2 SASEGT. The CDR3 nucleotides are TGTGCCAGCAGGGAAGGTACGGGAACTGAAGCTTTCTTT. Translating it yields CASREGTGTEAFF.

The rearrangement links TRBV5-6 to TRBJ1-1, with 8 bases fitting TRBD1. V was clipped by 1 base and J by 1 base; unmatched bases: 3. Germline loops: CDR1 SGHDT, CDR2 YYEEEE. The CDR3 has 15 residues. This CDR3 is CASSLPGTGNTEAFF. CDR3 sequence (DNA): TGTGCCAGCAGCTTGCCCGGGACAGGGAACACTGAAGCTTTCTTT.

Written as DNA, the CDR3 is TGCGCCAGCAGCTTGGCCATCGGGGGAACTAATGAAAAACTGTTTTTT. Translated: CASSLAIGGTNEKLFF. V and J are TRBV5-1 and TRBJ1-4; maybe TRBD1 (5 bases). Looked up from germline, CDR1 is SGHRS and CDR2 is YFSETQ. This CDR3 is 16 amino acids long. The V end was cut by 0 bases, the J end by 1 base, with 10 bases between.

The rearrangement uses TRBV29-1 and TRBJ1-1; D is perhaps TRBD1 (6 bases). The CDR3 spans 12 residues. With 2 bases removed from V and 8 bases from J, the gap between germline ends came to 12 bases. Germline V gene lookup returns CDR1 SQVTM and CDR2 ANQGSEA. The CDR3: CSVESRGWEAFF. The CDR3 nucleotides read TGCAGCGTTGAATCCAGGGGATGGGAAGCTTTCTTT.

The table lists this clone with a few counts. The chain couples TRBV15 to TRBJ1-1; the D is unclear. The V and J ends lost 4 bases and 3 bases respectively, with 18 bases between them. Germline values: CDR1 LNHNV, CDR2 YYDKDF (reference sequence). The CDR3 consists of 16 residues. The CDR3 is CATSTTGPSWDTEAFF. Written as DNA, the CDR3 is TGTGCCACCAGCACCACCGGGCCCTCATGGGACACTGAAGCTTTCTTT.

This clone has only a few counts. This chain joins TRBV14 and TRBJ2-7; TRBD1 is a possible D gene (6 bases). The CDR3 covers 14 residues. Per the germline V gene, CDR1 is SGHDN and CDR2 is FVKESK. Trimming cost V 6 bases and J 6 bases, with 18 bases left between them. CDR3 DNA sequence: TGTGCCAGCAGAGAAAGGGCAGGGGTGGGCGAGCAGTACTTC. Translating gives CASRERAGVGEQYF.

This clone was counted only a few times. The V and J genes are TRBV10-3 and TRBJ2-3, with TRBD2 identical over 16 bases. The CDR3 consists of 18 residues. With V trimmed by 8 bases and J by 3 bases, 11 bases remained unmatched. Germline assignment: CDR1 ENHRY and CDR2 SYGVKD. As DNA, the CDR3 is TGTGCCATCGGAAACCAGGGACTAGCGGGGGGGATTACAGATACGCAGTATTTT. It yields the protein CAIGNQGLAGGITDTQYF.

This clone was counted between two and nine times. The chain uses TRBV25-1 and TRBJ2-1, with D maybe TRBD1 (6 bases). The length of the CDR3 is 13 residues. Trimming removed 5 bases at V and 11 bases at J, with 16 bases between. Germline CDR1 reads MGHDK; CDR2 reads SYGVNS. CDR3 sequence: CASSLLEGVKQFF. CDR3 nucleotides: TGTGCCAGCAGTCTTCTAGAGGGGGTCAAGCAGTTCTTC.